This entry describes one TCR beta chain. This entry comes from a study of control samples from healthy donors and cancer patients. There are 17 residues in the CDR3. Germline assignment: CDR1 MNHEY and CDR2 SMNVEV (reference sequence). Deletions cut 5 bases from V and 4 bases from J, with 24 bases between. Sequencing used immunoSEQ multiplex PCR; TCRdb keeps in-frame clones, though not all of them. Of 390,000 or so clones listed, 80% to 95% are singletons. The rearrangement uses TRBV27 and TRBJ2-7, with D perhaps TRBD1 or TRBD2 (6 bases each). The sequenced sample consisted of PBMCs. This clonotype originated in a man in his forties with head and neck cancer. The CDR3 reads CASSVLGGSAGRYEQYF. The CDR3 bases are TGTGCCAGCAGTGTGTTAGGGGGGTCCGCCGGAAGATACGAGCAGTACTTC.